Listed here are 5 T cell receptor beta chains from one sample, sequenced in a study of T cells in Graves' hyperthyroidism and ophthalmopathy. The TCR beta CDR3 regions underwent amplification using RNA transcripts as the source. Initially, a first-round RT-PCR of the TCR CDR3 employed the HTBI primer set. Each CDR3 protein gets one entry after TCRdb re-called the multiplex PCR reads with MiXCR. The sample has over 250,000 distinct CDR3 sequences, more than 15% seen once. Sequencing used blood. The source is a woman between 55 and 75 years old with Graves' ophthalmopathy.

There are many counts of this clonotype. The chain uses TRBV12-3 or TRBV12-4 and TRBJ1-2; D not certain. The CDR3 extends over 13 amino acids. V shed 3 bases and J shed 5 bases, with 10 bases lying between them. For the CDR3, the DNA is TGTGCCAGCAGTTTTGGGCAGCTTTATGGCTACACCTTC. Amino acids: CASSFGQLYGYTF.

The chain carries TRBV7-2 and TRBJ2-2; D remains ambiguous. Germline lookup yields CDR1 SGHTA and CDR2 FQGNSA. The V end was cut by 2 bases, the J end by 4 bases, with 8 bases between. The CDR3 has 14 amino acids. The CDR3 DNA reads TGTGCCAGCAGCTTAAGACGTTTCACCGGGGAGCTGTTTTTT. Its protein is CASSLRRFTGELFF.

This clonotype was recorded many times. The V gene is TRBV7-6, the J gene TRBJ1-1; 7 bases align to TRBD1. Germline CDR1 SGHVS, CDR2 FNYEAQ. This CDR3 is built from 17 residues. The trim removed 2 bases at V and 8 bases at J, leaving 17 bases unmatched. CDR3 in amino acids: CASSLSSTKSGTAEAFF. The CDR3 DNA is TGTGCCAGCAGCTTATCAAGTACCAAATCCGGGACAGCCGAAGCTTTCTTT.

The CDR3 loop is CASNIYNSPLHF. The CDR3 nucleotides read TGTGCCAGCAACATCTATAATTCACCCCTCCACTTT. The rearrangement joins TRBV6-1 to TRBJ1-6; no reliable D call. This CDR3 is built from 12 residues. Trimming pared 7 bases from V and 3 bases from J, leaving 4 bases between. CDR1 and CDR2 from the germline V gene are MNHNS and SASEGT.

This clonotype was seen many times. The chain uses TRBV30 and TRBJ1-2; D not certain. CDR1 is GTSNPN, CDR2 SVGIG, per germline (reference sequence). The CDR3 contains 12 residues. Deletions cut 7 bases from V and 3 bases from J, with 12 bases between. CDR3 DNA: TGTGCCTCCGCGGGCACCTACTATGGCTACACCTTC. Its protein is CASAGTYYGYTF. The full variable domain, with the rest looked up from reference TRBV30 and TRBJ1-2, is SQTIHQWPATLVQPVGSPLSLECTVEGTSNPNLYWYRQAAGRGLQLLFYSVGIGQISSEVPQNLSASRPQDRQFILSSKKLLLSDSGFYLCASAGTYYGYTFGSGTRLTVV.